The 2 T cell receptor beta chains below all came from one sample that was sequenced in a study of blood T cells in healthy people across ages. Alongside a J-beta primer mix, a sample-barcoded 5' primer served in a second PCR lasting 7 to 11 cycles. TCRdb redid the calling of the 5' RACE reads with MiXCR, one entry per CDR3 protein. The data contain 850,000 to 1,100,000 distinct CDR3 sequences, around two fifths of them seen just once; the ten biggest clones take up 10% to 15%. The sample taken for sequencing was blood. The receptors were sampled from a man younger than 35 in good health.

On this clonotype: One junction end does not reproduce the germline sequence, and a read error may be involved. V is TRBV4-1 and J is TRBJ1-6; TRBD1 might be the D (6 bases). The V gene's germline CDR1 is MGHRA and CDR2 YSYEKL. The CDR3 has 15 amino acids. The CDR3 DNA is TGCGCCAGCAGTCAAGAACCCCAGGGGTTTTCACCCCTCCACTTT. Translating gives CASSQEPQGFSPLHF.

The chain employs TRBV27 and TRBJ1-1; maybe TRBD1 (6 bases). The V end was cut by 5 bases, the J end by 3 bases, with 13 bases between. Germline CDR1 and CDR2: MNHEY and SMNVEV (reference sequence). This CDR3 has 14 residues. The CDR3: CASSTTGLHTEAFF. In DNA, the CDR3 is TGTGCCAGCAGTACCACAGGGCTTCACACTGAAGCTTTCTTT.